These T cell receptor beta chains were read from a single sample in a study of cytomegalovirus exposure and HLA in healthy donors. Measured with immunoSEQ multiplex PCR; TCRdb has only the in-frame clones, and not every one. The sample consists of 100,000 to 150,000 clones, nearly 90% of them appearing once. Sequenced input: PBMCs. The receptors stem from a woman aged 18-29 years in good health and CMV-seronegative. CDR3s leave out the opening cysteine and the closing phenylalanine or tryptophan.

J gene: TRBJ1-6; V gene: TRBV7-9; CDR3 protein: ASSLPGNSPLH
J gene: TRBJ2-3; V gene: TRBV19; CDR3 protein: ASSFRLALVDTQY
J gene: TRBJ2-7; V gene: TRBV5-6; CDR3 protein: ASSLSVTSRYEQY
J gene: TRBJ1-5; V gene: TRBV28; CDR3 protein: ASSFWTANQPQH
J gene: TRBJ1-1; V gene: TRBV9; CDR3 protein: ASSVVLNTEAF
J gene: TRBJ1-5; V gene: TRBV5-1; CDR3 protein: ASSWGQGEQPQH
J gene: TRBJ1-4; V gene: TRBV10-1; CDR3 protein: ASSESGQFEKLF
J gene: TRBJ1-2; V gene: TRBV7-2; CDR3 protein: ARGGGQGAGYT
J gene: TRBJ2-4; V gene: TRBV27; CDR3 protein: ASSQQGPNVQY
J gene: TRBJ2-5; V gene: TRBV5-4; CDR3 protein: ASSSSGGQETQY
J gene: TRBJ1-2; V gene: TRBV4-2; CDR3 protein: ASSQNIQGPYGYT
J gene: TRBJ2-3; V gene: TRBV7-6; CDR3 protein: ASSLEIGADTQY
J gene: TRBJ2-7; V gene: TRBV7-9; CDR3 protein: ASSWGQASYEQY
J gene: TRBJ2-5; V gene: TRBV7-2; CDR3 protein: ASSLASGRETQY
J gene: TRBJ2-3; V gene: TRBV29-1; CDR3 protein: SVVVQGQTDTQY
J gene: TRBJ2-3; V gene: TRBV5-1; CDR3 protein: ASSLPQTDTQY
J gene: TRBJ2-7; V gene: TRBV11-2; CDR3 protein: ASSFGTSDYEQY
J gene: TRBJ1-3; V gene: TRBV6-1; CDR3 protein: ASRVNGGNTIY
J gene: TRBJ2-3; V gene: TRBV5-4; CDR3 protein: ASSLEGFGTDTQY
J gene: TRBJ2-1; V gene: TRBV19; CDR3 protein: ASTPSLAARYSEQF
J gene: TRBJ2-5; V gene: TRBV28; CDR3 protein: ASSLSPEGLLLETQY
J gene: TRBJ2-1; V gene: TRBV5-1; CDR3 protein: ASSPLTGYNEQF
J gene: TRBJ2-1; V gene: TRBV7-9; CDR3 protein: ASSSTPGTVKRDEQF
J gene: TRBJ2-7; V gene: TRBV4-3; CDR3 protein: ASSQLAGYEQY